This paragraph covers one T cell receptor beta chain sequence. The repertoire was sequenced with immunoSEQ multiplex PCR; TCRdb's copy has only in-frame clones and lacks some. Among about 96,000 clones listed, approximately 80% were seen once. The CDR3 extends over 15 amino acids. CDR1 and CDR2 from the germline V gene are MNHNS and SASEGT. Trimming took 2 bases from V and 2 from J, leaving 10 bases between them. The sample belongs to a study of OX40 agonist ivuxolimab in advanced cancers. Specimen: CD4+ or CD8+ T cells sorted from blood, collected in a trial of the OX40 agonist ivuxolimab. This TCR came from an adult with an advanced solid tumor such as melanoma, head and neck, liver or kidney cancer. This chain connects TRBV6-1 to TRBJ1-5; possibly TRBD1 for D (5 bases). CDR3 in DNA: TGTGCCAGCAGTGAATCCCCGACAGGCAATCAGCCCCAGCATTTT. It specifies CASSESPTGNQPQHF.